This TCR beta chain was documented in a study of blood T cell repertoires in COVID-19. Study-level background: T cells, B-cell-depleted T cells, or PBMCs provided the cDNA or gDNA that served as material.

Profiled with immunoSEQ multiplex PCR; TCRdb holds only in-frame clones, not every one. Altogether around 250,000 clones are present, roughly 86% being singletons, with the ten largest covering approximately 1.5%. V lost 4 bases, J lost 2 bases, and 5 bases stayed unmatched. Germline assignment: CDR1 SGHTA and CDR2 FQGNSA. This CDR3 comprises 15 residues. This chain links TRBV7-2 with TRBJ2-1; 7 bases agree with TRBD2. The clonotype was recovered from a woman aged 50 to 60 who had recovered from COVID-19. The source material was PBMCs or T cells enriched from blood (not recorded which). The CDR3 protein is CASSSDAGAYNEQFF. The CDR3 nucleotides read TGTGCCAGCAGCTCTGATGCGGGAGCCTACAATGAGCAGTTCTTC.